One and the same sample provided the 21 T cell receptor beta chains below, sequenced in a study of T cell repertoires in cytomegalovirus infection. A single record per CDR3 protein comes from TCRdb applying MiXCR to the reads. The table records 400,000 to 550,000 distinct CDR3 sequences, about 10% of them present only once. The sequenced material came from PBMCs. The receptors here all came from a human donor in good health (CMV status not recorded). Some clones in this sample may be carry-over from other donors' samples.

The V gene is TRBV5-6, the J gene TRBJ1-2; 7 bases map to TRBD1. The germline gives CDR1 SGHDT, CDR2 YYEEEE. The CDR3 contains 14 residues. Unmatched junction bases numbered 2, after V lost 2 bases and J lost 1 base. The CDR3 reads CASSFRDSNYGYTF. For the CDR3, the DNA is TGTGCCAGCAGCTTCCGGGACAGTAACTATGGCTACACCTTC. The variable domain in full, with the rest retrieved from reference TRBV5-6 and TRBJ1-2, is DAGVTQSPTHLIKTRGQQVTLRCSPKSGHDTVSWYQQALGQGPQFIFQYYEEEERQRGNFPDRFSGHQFPNYSSELNVNALLLGDSALYLCASSFRDSNYGYTFGSGTRLTVV.

With regard to this clonotype: A much larger clone sits a single nucleotide away, making a read error possible. V is TRBV2 and J is TRBJ2-2, with TRBD2 matching over 11 bases. The CDR3 spans 16 residues. Germline V gives CDR1 SNHLY, CDR2 FYNNEI. The CDR3 coding sequence is TGTGCCAGCAGTCCCGGTAGCGGGGGGGCCACCGAGGAGCTGTTTTTT. Encoded protein: CASSPGSGGATEELFF.

This clonotype was recorded at least ten times. The chain recombines TRBV12-3 or TRBV12-4 with TRBJ2-7; D might be TRBD2 (5 bases). The V gene lost 3 bases and the J gene lost 5 bases, with 14 bases spanning the gap. The CDR3 runs 14 residues. Here the CDR3 reads CASSLEEVLNEQYF. CDR3 sequence (DNA): TGTGCCAGCAGTTTGGAGGAGGTTCTGAACGAGCAGTACTTC.

This clonotype occurred many times. This chain joins TRBV5-4 and TRBJ2-7, with D perhaps TRBD2 (6 bases). The CDR3 is made up of 14 amino acids. Germline V lookup: CDR1 SGHNT, CDR2 YYREEE (reference sequence). Trimming left V 0 bases short and J 2 bases short, with 9 bases between. CDR3 nucleotide sequence: TGTGCCAGCAGCTTGGTCGGGGAGGCCTACGAGCAGTACTTC. Translation gives CASSLVGEAYEQYF.

This chain connects TRBV30 to TRBJ2-3; 8 nucleotides agree with TRBD1. J lost 4 bases, V lost 7 bases, and 7 bases had no gene match. The CDR3 contains 13 residues. Germline lookup yields CDR1 GTSNPN and CDR2 SVGIG (reference sequence). Written as DNA, the CDR3 is TGTGCCTTCGGACAGGGCCAAGCAGATACGCAGTATTTT. The encoded protein is CAFGQGQADTQYF.

J is TRBJ2-5 and V is TRBV28; D not certain. This CDR3 spans 12 amino acids. Per germline, CDR1 MDHEN and CDR2 SYDVKM. Trimming took 8 bases from V and 3 from J, leaving 10 bases between them. Written as DNA, the CDR3 is TGTGCCAGCCATGGTAGGGAAGAGACCCAGTACTTC. It codes for CASHGREETQYF.

This clonotype has at least ten counts. V gene TRBV7-6 combines with J gene TRBJ2-2; D is unclear. Germline lookup yields CDR1 SGHVS and CDR2 FNYEAQ. CDR3 length: 19 amino acids. The ends were cut back, 4 bases at V and 2 bases at J, with 23 bases in the middle. Written as DNA, the CDR3 is TGTGCCAGCAGCTCAAGTCTCAACCCAAGGACGGAAAACACCGGGGAGCTGTTTTTT. The encoded protein is CASSSSLNPRTENTGELFF.

A remark on this clonotype: One base away lies a much larger clone, so this may be a sequencing read error. The chain employs TRBV11-3 and TRBJ2-1; tentatively, D is TRBD2 (6 bases). The CDR3 has 15 residues. V was trimmed by 5 bases and J by 10 bases, leaving 21 bases between them. Germline CDR1 and CDR2: SGHNT and YENEEA. The CDR3 is CASSTTPRPGAEQFF. CDR3 DNA: TGTGCCAGCAGCACCACCCCGCGACCGGGAGCCGAGCAGTTCTTC.

This clonotype was seen at least ten times. This chain uses TRBV6-1 with TRBJ1-2, with D possibly being TRBD1 (5 bases). Looked up from germline, CDR1 is MNHNS and CDR2 is SASEGT. The CDR3 contains 15 residues. Trimming left V 6 bases short and J 2 bases short, with 16 bases between. The CDR3 DNA reads TGTGCCAGCAGACTTGGGGGGGGAATGAACTATGGCTACACCTTC. Its translation is CASRLGGGMNYGYTF.

This chain connects TRBV20-1 to TRBJ2-1, with TRBD2 matching over 12 bases. Germline lookup yields CDR1 DFQATT and CDR2 SNEGSKA (reference sequence). The ends lost 2 bases at V and 7 bases at J; junction bases unmatched: 9. The CDR3 contains 16 residues. The CDR3 here is CSARLAGGHGWNEQFF. In DNA form, the CDR3 reads TGCAGTGCTAGACTAGCGGGGGGGCACGGGTGGAATGAGCAGTTCTTC.

The CDR3: CATSIGQARDYGYTF. The CDR3 bases are TGTGCCACCAGCATTGGACAGGCCCGGGACTATGGCTACACCTTC. This sequence joins TRBV15 and TRBJ1-2; TRBD1 matches 7 bases. V was pared by 4 bases and J by 3 bases, with 8 bases of the junction left unmatched. This CDR3 region has 15 residues. Germline CDR1 reads LNHNV; CDR2 reads YYDKDF (reference sequence).

There are many counts of this clonotype. The genes are TRBV27 and TRBJ2-5, with D maybe TRBD1 (5 bases). Trimming stripped 8 bases from V and 4 bases from J, with 8 bases between. The CDR3 consists of 11 residues. The germline CDR1 and CDR2 sequences are MNHEY and SMNVEV (reference sequence). DNA of the CDR3: TGTGCCAGCCCTAGGGGAGAGACCCAGTACTTC. This codes for CASPRGETQYF.

The sample holds many counts of this clonotype. The chain employs TRBV7-2 and TRBJ1-5; a possible D gene is TRBD1 (5 bases). The length of the CDR3 is 13 residues. V gave up 11 bases and J gave up 8 bases, with 19 bases separating them. Germline assignment: CDR1 SGHTA and CDR2 FQGNSA. CDR3 nucleotides: TGTGCCTCCTCAAATGGGGCGGGGGAGCCCCAGCATTTT. Translating it yields CASSNGAGEPQHF.

The chain uses TRBV19 and TRBJ2-2; TRBD2 aligns across 14 bases. V was pared by 5 bases and J by 0 bases, with 2 bases of the junction left unmatched. Germline V gene data show CDR1 as LNHDA and CDR2 as SQIVND (reference sequence). The CDR3 is 17 residues long. CDR3 amino acids: CASSEGLAGANTGELFF. DNA for the CDR3: TGTGCCAGTAGTGAGGGACTAGCGGGGGCGAACACCGGGGAGCTGTTTTTT.

This clonotype was seen ten or more times. CDR3 nucleotide sequence: TGCGCCAGCAGCCCGGAACCGCGACCCAATGAGCAGTTCTTC. Translating it yields CASSPEPRPNEQFF. This chain links TRBV5-1 with TRBJ2-1; D is unresolved. Trimming left V 4 bases short and J 6 bases short, with 14 bases between. Germline lookup yields CDR1 SGHRS and CDR2 YFSETQ. This CDR3 is 14 amino acids long.

This clonotype was detected many times. The V and J genes are TRBV12-3 or TRBV12-4 and TRBJ2-1, with TRBD1 matching over 8 bases. The ends lost 6 bases at V and 0 bases at J; junction bases unmatched: 7. The CDR3 covers 16 residues. CDR3 DNA sequence: TGTGCCAGCAGCCGTGACAGGGGCCTCTCCTACAATGAGCAGTTCTTC. This codes for CASSRDRGLSYNEQFF.

This clonotype came up many times. The V and J genes are TRBV6-1 and TRBJ2-1; TRBD2 matches at 10 bases. Trimming at V came to 8 bases and at J to 7 bases, leaving 8 bases not matched to a gene. This CDR3 has 14 residues. Germline assignment: CDR1 MNHNS and CDR2 SASEGT. The CDR3 sequence: CASRPSGSRNEQFF. The CDR3 DNA is TGTGCCAGCCGCCCTAGCGGGAGTAGGAATGAGCAGTTCTTC.

This clonotype was seen at least ten times. The V gene is TRBV5-5, the J gene TRBJ2-2, with TRBD2 matching over 10 bases. Germline V gene data show CDR1 as SGHKS and CDR2 as YYEKEE (reference sequence). J was trimmed by 4 bases and V by 5 bases; bases with no gene match: 5. There are 15 residues in the CDR3. The CDR3, as DNA: TGTGCCAGCAGTAGGGGACTAGCGATCACCGGGGAGCTGTTTTTT. Its protein is CASSRGLAITGELFF.

To note about this clonotype: Compared with germline, one end of the junction differs, possibly owing to a read error. V usage is TRBV28 and J usage is TRBJ1-1; D perhaps matches TRBD1 (5 bases). The CDR3 runs 11 residues. Looked up from germline, CDR1 is MDHEN and CDR2 is SYDVKM. This CDR3 is CGAGRNAEAFF. The CDR3 region has the DNA TGTGGGGCAGGGCGGAACGCTGAAGCTTTCTTT. The variable domain in full, completed from reference TRBV28 and TRBJ1-1, reads DVKVTQSSRYLVKRTGEKVFLECVQDMDHENMFWYRQDPGLGLRLIYFSYDVKMKEKGDIPEGYSVSREKKERFSLILESASTNQTSMYLCGAGRNAEAFFGQGTRLTVV.

This chain joins TRBV9 and TRBJ2-7; D remains ambiguous. V lost 5 bases and J 7 bases, leaving 7 bases between the germline ends. This CDR3 comprises 10 residues. In germline, CDR1 is SGDLS, CDR2 YYNGEE. For the CDR3, the DNA is TGTGCCAGCAGAGGGCGGGAGCAGTACTTC. Amino acid sequence: CASRGREQYF.

This clonotype was picked up a small number of times. The chain couples TRBV10-3 to TRBJ2-1; D gene unclear. V lost 6 bases and J 8 bases, leaving 8 bases between the germline ends. CDR1 ENHRY and CDR2 SYGVKD come from the germline V gene. CDR3 length: 11 amino acids. The CDR3 nucleotides read TGTGCCATCAGGGGGTTAGATGAGCAGTTCTTC. As protein: CAIRGLDEQFF.